This entry lists 30 T cell receptor beta chains sequenced from one sample in a study of blood T cell repertoires in COVID-19. Libraries were prepared by immunoSEQ multiplex PCR; TCRdb keeps only in-frame clonotypes and omits some of them. In the table there are around 200,000 clones, around 82% of which are singletons. The material sequenced was peripheral blood. Source of these receptors: a woman between 65 and 79 years old with acute or convalescent COVID-19.

This clone has a handful of counts. The chain couples TRBV7-8 to TRBJ1-5, with 8 bases matching TRBD1. The J segment lost 2 bases and the V segment lost 1 base, leaving 4 bases of the junction unmatched. The CDR3 sequence is 16 residues long. Germline lookup yields CDR1 SGHVS and CDR2 FQNEAQ. The CDR3 reads CASSLVVGQGNQPQHF. CDR3 in DNA: TGTGCCAGCAGCTTAGTGGTGGGACAGGGCAATCAGCCCCAGCATTTT.

V and J are TRBV10-2 and TRBJ2-2; D might be TRBD1 (7 bases). The CDR3 is 15 amino acids. V was clipped by 6 bases and J by 2 bases, with 13 bases between them. Germline assignment: CDR1 WSHSY and CDR2 SAAADI. In nucleotides, the CDR3 is TGCGCCAGCAGGGAGGGGACAGCCAACACCGGGGAGCTGTTTTTT. As protein: CASREGTANTGELFF.

V and J are TRBV4-1 and TRBJ1-1; maybe TRBD1 (5 bases). V was clipped by 4 bases and J by 7 bases, with 19 bases between them. The germline gives CDR1 MGHRA, CDR2 YSYEKL. The CDR3 extends over 15 amino acids. This chain's CDR3 is CASSRTGDSDHEAFF. CDR3 in DNA: TGCGCCAGCAGCCGCACAGGAGACTCTGATCATGAAGCTTTCTTT.

The chain recombines TRBV27 with TRBJ2-3, with D tentatively TRBD2 (7 bases). Germline lookup yields CDR1 MNHEY and CDR2 SMNVEV (reference sequence). The CDR3 runs to 14 residues. Trimming stripped 0 bases from V and 9 bases from J, with 13 bases between. The CDR3 reads CASSLSGGVGTQYF. The CDR3, as DNA: TGTGCCAGCAGTTTATCAGGGGGGGTGGGAACGCAGTATTTT.

This CDR3 is CASSTGQFSAGANVLTF. CDR3 sequence (DNA): TGCGCCAGCAGCACTGGACAGTTCAGCGCTGGGGCCAACGTCCTGACTTTC. The rearrangement links TRBV5-1 to TRBJ2-6; D may be TRBD1 (6 bases). The germline CDR1 and CDR2 sequences are SGHRS and YFSETQ. Trimming pared 4 bases from V and 2 bases from J, leaving 16 bases between. CDR3 size: 17 residues. Looking up the rest from reference TRBV5-1 and TRBJ2-6 gives the full variable domain: KAGVTQTPRYLIKTRGQQVTLSCSPISGHRSVSWYQQTPGQGLQFLFEYFSETQRNKGNFPGRFSGRQFSNSRSEMNVSTLELGDSALYLCASSTGQFSAGANVLTFGAGSRLTVL.

The rearrangement links TRBV6-6 to TRBJ2-5, with 9 nucleotides matching TRBD1. The germline V gene encodes CDR1 MNHNY and CDR2 SVGAGI (reference sequence). This CDR3 is built from 15 residues. With V trimmed by 2 bases and J by 4 bases, 5 bases remained unmatched. CDR3 loop: CASSYAGTGLETQYF. CDR3 in DNA: TGTGCCAGCAGTTACGCTGGGACAGGGTTAGAGACCCAGTACTTC.

J is TRBJ2-1 and V is TRBV28, with TRBD1 as a possible D gene (5 bases). Germline CDR1 is MDHEN and CDR2 is SYDVKM. The CDR3 spans 16 residues. Trimming took 2 bases from V and 1 from J, leaving 12 bases between them. In DNA form, the CDR3 reads TGTGCCAGCAGTTTAAGTCAGGGAAGATCCTACAATGAGCAGTTCTTC. It codes for CASSLSQGRSYNEQFF.

The DNA for the CDR3 is TGTGCCAGCAGTTCTATCCTGACTTATGAGCAGTTCTTC. It codes for CASSSILTYEQFF. This rearrangement joins TRBV27 to TRBJ2-1; D ambiguous. This CDR3 region has 13 residues. The V gene's germline CDR1 is MNHEY and CDR2 SMNVEV (reference sequence). V shed 4 bases and J shed 8 bases, with 12 bases lying between them.

The genes are TRBV27 and TRBJ2-7; 10 bases map to TRBD1. V shed 6 bases, J shed 3 bases, and the junction held 8 bases outside the gene matches. The germline gives CDR1 MNHEY, CDR2 SMNVEV (reference sequence). The CDR3 runs to 15 residues. CDR3 in amino acids: CASSPGWDRGYEQYF. CDR3 nucleotides: TGTGCCAGCAGCCCAGGGTGGGACAGGGGCTACGAGCAGTACTTC.

The rearrangement joins TRBV7-8 to TRBJ1-4; tentatively, D is TRBD1 (5 bases). This CDR3 has 13 amino acids. The V end lost 5 bases, the J end lost 6 bases, and 10 bases lay between the germline ends. CDR1 is SGHVS, CDR2 FQNEAQ, per germline. The CDR3 nucleotides read TGTGCCAGCAGCACCGGACAATATGAAAAACTGTTTTTT. Translation: CASSTGQYEKLFF.

The rearrangement uses TRBV27 and TRBJ2-2; D is perhaps TRBD1 (6 bases). Germline V gene data show CDR1 as MNHEY and CDR2 as SMNVEV (reference sequence). V was pared by 2 bases and J by 0 bases, with 10 bases between. The length of the CDR3 is 16 residues. In DNA, the CDR3 is TGTGCCAGCAGTTTAATGGACAGCTCGAACACCGGGGAGCTGTTTTTT. Encoded protein: CASSLMDSSNTGELFF.

This clone has only one observation. This chain uses TRBV5-1 with TRBJ2-7, with a tentative D call TRBD2 (6 bases). CDR1 is SGHRS, CDR2 YFSETQ, per germline. The CDR3 covers 15 residues. Trimming removed 1 base at V and 3 bases at J, with 14 bases between. The CDR3 spells CASSLNIADLYEQYF. DNA of the CDR3: TGCGCCAGCAGCTTGAATATAGCGGACCTCTACGAGCAGTACTTC. The complete variable domain, with remaining parts taken from reference TRBV5-1 and TRBJ2-7, reads KAGVTQTPRYLIKTRGQQVTLSCSPISGHRSVSWYQQTPGQGLQFLFEYFSETQRNKGNFPGRFSGRQFSNSRSEMNVSTLELGDSALYLCASSLNIADLYEQYFGPGTRLTVT.

The V gene is TRBV2, the J gene TRBJ2-2, with D unresolved. The CDR3 totals 12 residues. CDR1 is SNHLY and CDR2 is FYNNEI in the germline V gene. Between the trimmed V and J ends, which lost 6 bases and 6 bases, there was a span of 8 bases. Here the CDR3 DNA reads TGTGCCAGCAGCGGAGAAGCCGGGGAGCTGTTTTTT. It is translated as CASSGEAGELFF.

The chain combines TRBV15 with TRBJ2-1, with 15 bases aligning to TRBD2. Germline CDR1 and CDR2: LNHNV and YYDKDF (reference sequence). CDR3 length equals 17 residues. The V gene end was trimmed by 0 bases and the J gene end by 10 bases; junction bases not matched to a gene: 7. The CDR3 sequence: CATSRDLGTSGRSEQFF. Written as DNA, the CDR3 is TGTGCCACCAGCAGAGATCTCGGGACTAGCGGGAGGAGCGAGCAGTTCTTC.

About this clone itself: This specimen includes other DNA sequences encoding the same CDR3. V is TRBV28 and J is TRBJ2-7, with D maybe TRBD1 (6 bases). V was pared by 4 bases and J by 1 base, with 11 bases between. The germline V gene has CDR1 MDHEN and CDR2 SYDVKM. There are 14 residues in the CDR3. CDR3 sequence (DNA): TGTGCCAGCAGTTCCCCAACAGGGTCCTACGAGCAGTACTTC. This sequence encodes CASSSPTGSYEQYF.

The chain carries TRBV10-3 and TRBJ2-7; TRBD1 matches at 9 bases. V gave up 0 bases and J gave up 2 bases; unmatched junction bases: 2. CDR3 length: 15 residues. The germline V gene encodes CDR1 ENHRY and CDR2 SYGVKD. CDR3 DNA: TGTGCCATCAGTGAGTCGGGGACAGGGACCTACGAGCAGTACTTC. Amino acid sequence: CAISESGTGTYEQYF.

The chain uses TRBV7-9 and TRBJ2-2, with a tentative D call TRBD1 (6 bases). Germline CDR1 SEHNR, CDR2 FQNEAQ (reference sequence). The CDR3 covers 15 residues. V lost 5 bases and J lost 0, with 10 bases in between. CDR3: CASSRTVANTGELFF. CDR3 DNA: TGTGCCAGCAGCCGGACAGTCGCGAACACCGGGGAGCTGTTTTTT.

The CDR3 DNA sequence: TGCAGCGTTGAAGATTCTAGCGGGAGTACTTTGGAGACCCAGTACTTC. Translated, it gives CSVEDSSGSTLETQYF. The V gene is TRBV29-1, the J gene TRBJ2-5; TRBD2 matches at 10 bases. V gave up 0 bases and J gave up 5 bases; unmatched junction bases: 9. Germline lookup yields CDR1 SQVTM and CDR2 ANQGSEA. The CDR3 is 16 amino acids.

V is TRBV3-1 (or the pseudogene TRBV3-2) and J is TRBJ2-1, with 7 bases fitting TRBD2. Germline CDR1 is LGHDT and CDR2 is YNNKEL (reference sequence). The CDR3 is 13 residues long. V lost 5 bases, J lost 5 bases, and 3 bases stayed unmatched. The CDR3 loop is CASSGRANNEQFF. The CDR3 DNA sequence: TGTGCCAGCAGCGGGAGGGCCAACAATGAGCAGTTCTTC.

The gene calls are TRBV5-4 and TRBJ2-1; D is uncertain. Germline V gene sequence: CDR1 SGHNT, CDR2 YYREEE (reference sequence). This CDR3 region has 13 residues. The ends were cut back, 0 bases at V and 3 bases at J, with 4 bases in the middle. The CDR3 region is CASSLGSYNEQFF. CDR3 sequence (DNA): TGTGCCAGCAGCTTGGGTAGCTACAATGAGCAGTTCTTC.

The V and J genes are TRBV7-2 and TRBJ1-4; 10 bases are shared with TRBD1. The trim removed 5 bases at V and 8 bases at J, leaving 5 bases unmatched. There are 14 residues in the CDR3. The germline V gene encodes CDR1 SGHTA and CDR2 FQGNSA. The CDR3 nucleotides are TGTGCCAGCAGCCCGACAGGGGGCATAGAAAAACTGTTTTTT. This gives the protein CASSPTGGIEKLFF.

This clone has only one observation. The V and J genes are TRBV11-3 and TRBJ2-3; TRBD1 aligns across 7 bases. The V gene end was trimmed by 5 bases and the J gene end by 9 bases; junction bases not matched to a gene: 5. In germline, CDR1 is SGHNT, CDR2 YENEEA. The CDR3 length is 12 residues. CDR3 DNA sequence: TGTGCCAGCAGCAGCCGGACAGGCACGCAGTATTTT. Translation: CASSSRTGTQYF.

The J gene is TRBJ2-7, the V gene TRBV2, with a tentative D call TRBD1 (7 bases). CDR3 length equals 14 residues. CDR1 SNHLY and CDR2 FYNNEI come from the germline V gene. The V end lost 8 bases, the J end lost 6 bases, and 20 bases lay between the germline ends. CDR3 in DNA: TGTGCCAGCCCTACGGGCTCTCAGGGGGGCGAGCAGTACTTC. Translation gives CASPTGSQGGEQYF.

The J gene is TRBJ1-4, the V gene TRBV5-4, with 9 positions matching TRBD1. The CDR3 is made up of 14 amino acids. V shed 4 bases and J 4 bases; nucleotides not matched to a gene: 2. Per the germline V gene, CDR1 is SGHNT and CDR2 is YYREEE (reference sequence). The CDR3 here is CASSGGQGNEKLFF. CDR3 in DNA: TGTGCCAGCAGCGGGGGACAGGGTAATGAAAAACTGTTTTTT.

This clone was seen only once. The rearrangement joins TRBV4-1 to TRBJ2-4; 10 nucleotides align to TRBD1. The CDR3 covers 18 residues. Germline V gene sequence: CDR1 MGHRA, CDR2 YSYEKL. Germline trimming cut 3 bases from V and 2 bases from J; bases unmatched to any gene: 10. The CDR3 nucleotides are TGCGCCAGCAGCCAGGGACAGGGGCAAAGCGTGACCAAAAACATTCAGTACTTC. It is translated as CASSQGQGQSVTKNIQYF.

The rearrangement uses TRBV7-9 and TRBJ1-4; unclear D gene. The length of the CDR3 is 13 residues. V was shortened by 5 bases and J by 4 bases, with 8 bases between the two germline ends. Germline values: CDR1 SEHNR, CDR2 FQNEAQ (reference sequence). For the CDR3, the DNA is TGTGCCAGCAGCCCCCGAGGTAATGAAAAACTGTTTTTT. Protein sequence: CASSPRGNEKLFF.

The V gene is TRBV7-6, the J gene TRBJ2-1; 9 bases fit TRBD1. This CDR3 is built from 16 residues. V was pared by 3 bases and J by 3 bases, with 6 bases of the junction left unmatched. Germline-derived CDR1 and CDR2 are SGHVS and FNYEAQ. The CDR3 loop reads CASSFTGTGLYNEQFF. In nucleotides, the CDR3 is TGTGCCAGCAGCTTTACCGGGACAGGGCTCTACAATGAGCAGTTCTTC.

This clone was counted a few times. The genes are TRBV27 and TRBJ2-3, with D hard to call. Per the germline V gene, CDR1 is MNHEY and CDR2 is SMNVEV (reference sequence). Deletions cut 3 bases from V and 5 bases from J, with 3 bases between. The CDR3 is made up of 11 amino acids. CDR3: CASSFQDTQYF. The CDR3, as DNA: TGTGCCAGCAGTTTTCAAGATACGCAGTATTTT.

The table lists this clone with a count of one. The chain employs TRBV3-1 (or the pseudogene TRBV3-2) and TRBJ2-7; D is possibly TRBD2 (5 bases). From germline, CDR1 is LGHDT and CDR2 YNNKEL (reference sequence). The CDR3 totals 13 residues. V lost 1 base and J 6 bases, leaving 10 bases between the germline ends. In DNA, the CDR3 is TGTGCCAGCAGCCAAGTTCCGGGGTCCGAGCAGTACTTC. This encodes CASSQVPGSEQYF.

This clone was seen a single time. The chain employs TRBV5-1 and TRBJ2-7; D possibly corresponds to TRBD2 (5 bases). This CDR3 contains 16 residues. Germline CDR1 SGHRS, CDR2 YFSETQ. V was shortened by 4 bases and J by 2 bases, with 19 bases between the two germline ends. Here the CDR3 reads CASSPPGSSVPYEQYF. For the CDR3, the DNA is TGCGCCAGCAGCCCGCCTGGGAGTAGTGTTCCCTACGAGCAGTACTTC.